These 13 T cell receptor beta chains originate from one sample sequenced in a study of T-cell memory formation after mild COVID-19. TCRdb fed the 5' RACE reads into MiXCR, producing one record per CDR3 protein. The table records around 250,000 distinct CDR3 sequences, roughly 17% of them present only once. Sample: PBMCs or a T cell subset sorted from them (not recorded which). The receptors stem from a man in his late teens or twenties who had mild COVID-19 (a few samples of this study predate the infection). Cell type and time point are not known.

The chain uses TRBV4-1 and TRBJ1-1, with D maybe TRBD1 (6 bases). Germline values: CDR1 MGHRA, CDR2 YSYEKL. This CDR3 is built from 15 residues. Trimming shortened V by 2 bases and J by 6 bases, and 16 bases separated the two germline ends. The CDR3 nucleotides are TGCGCCAGCAGCCAAATCGTACAGGGTGTACCTGAAGCTTTCTTT. Translating it yields CASSQIVQGVPEAFF.

The chain links TRBV5-8 to TRBJ2-3; maybe TRBD1 (6 bases). The CDR3 runs to 17 residues. Germline values: CDR1 SGHTS, CDR2 YDEGEE. The V end lost 2 bases, the J end lost 2 bases, and 18 bases lay between the germline ends. CDR3 residues: CASSLFFGTPSTDTQYF. The CDR3 region has the DNA TGTGCCAGCAGCTTATTTTTCGGGACACCGTCCACAGATACGCAGTATTTT.

This clonotype was seen repeatedly, ten times or more. The chain joins TRBV4-3 to TRBJ2-3, with no clear D. Trimming left V 0 bases short and J 15 bases short, with 16 bases between. Germline CDR1 is LGHNA and CDR2 is YSLEER. This CDR3 is 13 amino acids long. CDR3 sequence reads: CASSQEEGSRRYF. The CDR3 DNA sequence: TGCGCCAGCAGCCAAGAGGAAGGGTCCCGGCGTTATTTT.

This clonotype has just a few counts. This chain uses TRBV25-1 with TRBJ2-3; D remains ambiguous. V was shortened by 1 base and J by 3 bases, with 8 bases between the two germline ends. The V gene's germline CDR1 is MGHDK and CDR2 SYGVNS. The CDR3 sequence is 14 residues long. CDR3 DNA sequence: TGTGCCAGCAGTGAATTTTTCGGAACAGATACGCAGTATTTT. This translates into CASSEFFGTDTQYF.

This clonotype was found a few times. The rearrangement uses TRBV4-3 and TRBJ2-2; perhaps TRBD1 as D (6 bases). This CDR3 comprises 14 residues. CDR1 and CDR2 (germline): LGHNA, YSLEER. V lost 4 bases to trimming and J lost 6 bases, with 12 bases between them. CDR3 sequence reads: CASSPSRQAGELFF. The CDR3 DNA follows: TGCGCCAGCAGCCCCTCAAGACAGGCCGGGGAGCTGTTTTTT.

The CDR3 protein is CASTLRDNPWGGQFF. As DNA, the CDR3 is TGTGCCAGCACCCTCCGGGACAACCCCTGGGGAGGGCAGTTCTTC. This sequence joins TRBV9 and TRBJ2-1, with D perhaps being TRBD1 or TRBD2 (6 bases each). The CDR3 extends over 15 amino acids. V was clipped by 6 bases and J by 12 bases, with 25 bases between them. Germline V CDR1 and CDR2: SGDLS, YYNGEE.

This clonotype came up a few times. The genes are TRBV6-2 or TRBV6-3 and TRBJ1-5; tentative D call: TRBD1 (5 bases). The CDR3 contains 11 residues. CDR1 MNHEY and CDR2 SVGEGT come from the germline V gene. V was cut by 6 bases and J by 10 bases, with 10 bases left in between. For the CDR3, the DNA is TGTGCCAGCAGGAACGACAGACCCCAGCATTTT. It is translated as CASRNDRPQHF.

This clonotype was detected ten times or more. One junction end disagrees with the germline gene, perhaps due to a read error. For the CDR3, the DNA is TGTGCCAGCAGCTTGGGCGGGGGGTCTTACAATGAGCAGTTCTTC. Encoded protein: CASSLGGGSYNEQFF. The V call is TRBV5-1, the J call TRBJ2-1; 8 bases are shared with TRBD2. This CDR3 has 15 amino acids. Germline V gene data show CDR1 as SGHRS and CDR2 as YFSETQ. The variable domain in full, completed from reference TRBV5-1 and TRBJ2-1, reads KAGVTQTPRYLIKTRGQQVTLSCSPISGHRSVSWYQQTPGQGLQFLFEYFSETQRNKGNFPGRFSGRQFSNSRSEMNVSTLELGDSALYLCASSLGGGSYNEQFFGPGTRLTVL.

Many counts were recorded for this clonotype. CDR3 amino acids: CSASLPGSTYEQYF. CDR3 sequence (DNA): TGCAGTGCTAGTCTCCCGGGGTCTACCTACGAGCAGTACTTC. This chain uses TRBV20-1 with TRBJ2-7; weak D call: TRBD2 (5 bases). Between the trimmed V and J ends, which lost 3 bases and 2 bases, there was a span of 14 bases. This CDR3 comprises 14 residues. From germline, CDR1 is DFQATT and CDR2 SNEGSKA (reference sequence).

This clonotype was seen more than once but under ten times. This chain joins TRBV21-1 and TRBJ2-4; the table's D call of TRBD1 was not tested on the DNA. TRBV21-1 is annotated as a pseudogene. This CDR3 contains 13 residues. This chain's CDR3 is CASSGAAKNIQYF. CDR3 DNA: TGTGCCAGCAGTGGGGCGGCCAAAAACATTCAGTACTTC.

The V call is TRBV2, the J call TRBJ1-2, with D maybe TRBD1 (6 bases). V dropped 7 bases and J dropped 4 bases, with 10 bases sitting between them. In germline, CDR1 is SNHLY, CDR2 FYNNEI. The CDR3 covers 12 residues. CDR3 region: CASNREGYGYTF. In DNA form, the CDR3 reads TGTGCCAGCAACAGGGAAGGCTATGGCTACACCTTC.

This clonotype was seen more than once but under ten times. The chain uses TRBV5-1 and TRBJ2-3; D is uncertain. The CDR3 is 14 residues long. Germline-derived CDR1 and CDR2 are SGHRS and YFSETQ. V was clipped by 1 base and J by 2 bases, with 8 bases between them. The CDR3 DNA reads as TGCGCCAGCAGCTTGATTCACCCCACAGATACGCAGTATTTT. Its protein product is CASSLIHPTDTQYF. Filled out from reference TRBV5-1 and TRBJ2-3, the complete variable domain reads KAGVTQTPRYLIKTRGQQVTLSCSPISGHRSVSWYQQTPGQGLQFLFEYFSETQRNKGNFPGRFSGRQFSNSRSEMNVSTLELGDSALYLCASSLIHPTDTQYFGPGTRLTVL.

This chain uses TRBV2 with TRBJ1-5; D uncertain. The CDR3 length is 13 residues. CDR1 and CDR2 from the germline V gene are SNHLY and FYNNEI. Trimming took off 3 bases at V and 2 bases at J, with 5 bases between the two ends. CDR3 residues: CASSEEGNQPQHF. The DNA for the CDR3 is TGTGCCAGCAGTGAGGAAGGCAATCAGCCCCAGCATTTT. Variable domain in full (rest from reference TRBV2 and TRBJ1-5): EPEVTQTPSHQVTQMGQEVILRCVPISNHLYFYWYRQILGQKVEFLVSFYNNEISEKSEIFDDQFSVERPDGSNFTLKIRSTKLEDSAMYFCASSEEGNQPQHFGDGTRLSIL.